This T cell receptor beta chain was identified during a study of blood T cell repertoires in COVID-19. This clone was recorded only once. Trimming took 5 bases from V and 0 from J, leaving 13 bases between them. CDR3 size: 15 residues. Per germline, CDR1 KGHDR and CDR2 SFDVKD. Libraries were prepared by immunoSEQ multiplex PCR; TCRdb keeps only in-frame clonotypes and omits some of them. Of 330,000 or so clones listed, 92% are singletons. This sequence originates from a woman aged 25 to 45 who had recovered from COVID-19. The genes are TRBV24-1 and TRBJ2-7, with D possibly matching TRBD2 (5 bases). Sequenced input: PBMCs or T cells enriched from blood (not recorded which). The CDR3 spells CATSVDYLISYEQYF. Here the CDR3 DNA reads TGTGCCACCAGTGTCGACTATCTTATCTCCTACGAGCAGTACTTC.